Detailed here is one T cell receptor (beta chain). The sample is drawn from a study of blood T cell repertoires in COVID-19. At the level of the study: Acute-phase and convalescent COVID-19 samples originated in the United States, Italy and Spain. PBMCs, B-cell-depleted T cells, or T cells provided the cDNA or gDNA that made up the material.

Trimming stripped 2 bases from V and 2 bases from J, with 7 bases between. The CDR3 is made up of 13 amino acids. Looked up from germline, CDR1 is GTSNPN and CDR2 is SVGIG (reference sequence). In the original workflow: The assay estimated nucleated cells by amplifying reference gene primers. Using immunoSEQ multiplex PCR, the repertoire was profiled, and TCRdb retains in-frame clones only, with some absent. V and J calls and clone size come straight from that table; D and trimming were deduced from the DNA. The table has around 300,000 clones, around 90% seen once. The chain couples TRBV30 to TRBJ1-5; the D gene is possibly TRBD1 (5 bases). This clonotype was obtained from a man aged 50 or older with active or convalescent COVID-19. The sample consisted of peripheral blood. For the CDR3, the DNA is TGTGCCTGGAGTATACAGGGCAATCAGCCCCAGCATTTT. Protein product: CAWSIQGNQPQHF.